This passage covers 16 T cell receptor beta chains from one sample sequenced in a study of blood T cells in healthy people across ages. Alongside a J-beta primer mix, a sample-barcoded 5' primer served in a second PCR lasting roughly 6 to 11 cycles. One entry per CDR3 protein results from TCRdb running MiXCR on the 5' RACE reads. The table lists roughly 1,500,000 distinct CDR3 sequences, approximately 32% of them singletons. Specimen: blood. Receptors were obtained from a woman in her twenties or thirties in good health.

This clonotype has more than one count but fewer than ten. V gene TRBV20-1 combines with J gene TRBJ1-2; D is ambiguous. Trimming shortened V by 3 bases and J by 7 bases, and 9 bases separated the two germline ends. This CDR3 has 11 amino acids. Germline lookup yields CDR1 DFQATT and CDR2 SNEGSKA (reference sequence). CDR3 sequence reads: CSARVLGGYTF. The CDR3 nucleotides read TGCAGTGCTAGGGTGTTGGGTGGCTACACCTTC.

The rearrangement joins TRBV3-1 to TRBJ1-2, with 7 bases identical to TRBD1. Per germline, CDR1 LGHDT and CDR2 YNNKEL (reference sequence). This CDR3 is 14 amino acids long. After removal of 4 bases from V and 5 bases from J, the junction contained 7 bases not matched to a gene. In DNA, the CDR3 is TGTGCCAGCAGCCGTACAGGGGAAAGATATGGCTACACCTTC. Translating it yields CASSRTGERYGYTF.

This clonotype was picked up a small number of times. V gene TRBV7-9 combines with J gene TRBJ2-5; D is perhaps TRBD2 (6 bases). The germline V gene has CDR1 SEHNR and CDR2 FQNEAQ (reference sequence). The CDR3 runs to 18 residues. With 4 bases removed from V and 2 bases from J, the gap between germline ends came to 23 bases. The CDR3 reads CASSSTRATVRGQETQYF. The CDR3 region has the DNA TGTGCCAGCAGCTCAACACGGGCTACGGTACGGGGGCAAGAGACCCAGTACTTC.

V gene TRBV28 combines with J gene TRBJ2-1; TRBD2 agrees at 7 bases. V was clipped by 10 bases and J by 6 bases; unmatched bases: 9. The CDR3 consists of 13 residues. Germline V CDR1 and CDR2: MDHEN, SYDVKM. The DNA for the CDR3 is TGTGCCATTTGGGAGGGGATGGCCAATGAGCAGTTCTTC. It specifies CAIWEGMANEQFF. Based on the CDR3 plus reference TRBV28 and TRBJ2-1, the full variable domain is DVKVTQSSRYLVKRTGEKVFLECVQDMDHENMFWYRQDPGLGLRLIYFSYDVKMKEKGDIPEGYSVSREKKERFSLILESASTNQTSMYLCAIWEGMANEQFFGPGTRLTVL.

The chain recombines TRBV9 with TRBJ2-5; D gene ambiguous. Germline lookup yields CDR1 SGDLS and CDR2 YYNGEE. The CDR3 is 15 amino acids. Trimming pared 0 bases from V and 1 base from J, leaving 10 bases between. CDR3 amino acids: CASSVVGLAQETQYF. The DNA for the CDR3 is TGTGCCAGCAGCGTAGTAGGGCTGGCCCAAGAGACCCAGTACTTC.

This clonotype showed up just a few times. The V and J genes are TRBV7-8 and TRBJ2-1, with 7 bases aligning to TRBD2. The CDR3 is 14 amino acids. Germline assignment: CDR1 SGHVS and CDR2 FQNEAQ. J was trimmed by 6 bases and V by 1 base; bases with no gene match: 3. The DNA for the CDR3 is TGTGCCAGCAGCTTAGGGACTAGGAGCAATGAGCAGTTCTTC. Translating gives CASSLGTRSNEQFF.

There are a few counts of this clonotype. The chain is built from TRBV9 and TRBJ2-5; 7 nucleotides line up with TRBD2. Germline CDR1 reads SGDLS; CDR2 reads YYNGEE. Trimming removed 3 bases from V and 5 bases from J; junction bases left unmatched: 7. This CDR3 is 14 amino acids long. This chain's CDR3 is CASSGGLPGETQYF. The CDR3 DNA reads TGTGCCAGCAGCGGGGGACTACCAGGGGAGACCCAGTACTTC.

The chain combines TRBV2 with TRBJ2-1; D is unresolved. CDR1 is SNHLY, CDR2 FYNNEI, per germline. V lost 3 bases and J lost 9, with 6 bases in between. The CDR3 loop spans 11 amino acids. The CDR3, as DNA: TGTGCCAGCAGTGATATAGGTGAGCAGTTCTTC. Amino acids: CASSDIGEQFF.

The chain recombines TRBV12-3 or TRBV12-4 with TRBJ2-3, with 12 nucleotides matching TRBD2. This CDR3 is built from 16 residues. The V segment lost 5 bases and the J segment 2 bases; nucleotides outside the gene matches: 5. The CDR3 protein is CASSGLAGTYTDTQYF. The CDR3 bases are TGTGCCAGCAGTGGACTAGCGGGGACCTACACAGATACGCAGTATTTT.

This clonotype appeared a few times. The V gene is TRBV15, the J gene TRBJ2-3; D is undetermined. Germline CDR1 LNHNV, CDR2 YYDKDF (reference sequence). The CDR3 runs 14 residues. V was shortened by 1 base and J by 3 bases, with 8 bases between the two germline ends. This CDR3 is CATSRVLGTDTQYF. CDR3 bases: TGTGCCACCAGCAGAGTACTGGGAACAGATACGCAGTATTTT. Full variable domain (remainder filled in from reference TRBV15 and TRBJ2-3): DAMVIQNPRYQVTQFGKPVTLSCSQTLNHNVMYWYQQKSSQAPKLLFHYYDKDFNNEADTPDNFQSRRPNTSFCFLDIRSPGLGDTAMYLCATSRVLGTDTQYFGPGTRLTVL.

CDR3 coding DNA: TGCAGTGAAATGGGGAGCGGAAAAAACTCTGGGGCCAACGTCCTGACTTTC. This gives the protein CSEMGSGKNSGANVLTF. V and J are TRBV20-1 and TRBJ2-6; D might be TRBD2 (5 bases). With 7 bases removed from V and 0 bases from J, the gap between germline ends came to 19 bases. Germline V gene sequence: CDR1 DFQATT, CDR2 SNEGSKA (reference sequence). The CDR3 spans 17 residues.

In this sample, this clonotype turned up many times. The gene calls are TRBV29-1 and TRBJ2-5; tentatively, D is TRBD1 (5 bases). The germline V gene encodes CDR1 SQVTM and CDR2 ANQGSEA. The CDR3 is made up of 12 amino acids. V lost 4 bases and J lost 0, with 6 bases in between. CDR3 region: CSVVGDQETQYF. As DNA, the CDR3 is TGCAGCGTTGTAGGGGACCAAGAGACCCAGTACTTC.

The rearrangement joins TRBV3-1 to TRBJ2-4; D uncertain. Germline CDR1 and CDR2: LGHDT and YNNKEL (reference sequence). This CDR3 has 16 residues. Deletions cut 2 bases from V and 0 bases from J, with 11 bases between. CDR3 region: CASSQFLGIAKNIQYF. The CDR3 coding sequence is TGTGCCAGCAGCCAATTTTTGGGGATAGCCAAAAACATTCAGTACTTC. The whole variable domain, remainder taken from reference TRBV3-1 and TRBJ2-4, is DTAVSQTPKYLVTQMGNDKSIKCEQNLGHDTMYWYKQDSKKFLKIMFSYNNKELIINETVPNRFSPKSPDKAHLNLHINSLELGDSAVYFCASSQFLGIAKNIQYFGAGTRLSVL.

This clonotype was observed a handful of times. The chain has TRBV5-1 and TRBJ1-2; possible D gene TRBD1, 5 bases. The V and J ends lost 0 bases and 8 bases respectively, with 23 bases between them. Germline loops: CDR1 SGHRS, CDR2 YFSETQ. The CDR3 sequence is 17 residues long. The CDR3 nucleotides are TGCGCCAGCAGCTTGGAAGGGGCCCACCCGGGGATCATCGGCTACACCTTC. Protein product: CASSLEGAHPGIIGYTF.

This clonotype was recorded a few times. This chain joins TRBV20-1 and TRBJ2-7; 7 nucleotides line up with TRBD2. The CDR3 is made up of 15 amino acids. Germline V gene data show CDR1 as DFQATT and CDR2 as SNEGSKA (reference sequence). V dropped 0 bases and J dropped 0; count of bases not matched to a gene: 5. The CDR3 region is CSARDLGRSSYEQYF. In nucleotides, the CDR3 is TGCAGTGCTAGAGACCTCGGGAGGAGCTCCTACGAGCAGTACTTC.

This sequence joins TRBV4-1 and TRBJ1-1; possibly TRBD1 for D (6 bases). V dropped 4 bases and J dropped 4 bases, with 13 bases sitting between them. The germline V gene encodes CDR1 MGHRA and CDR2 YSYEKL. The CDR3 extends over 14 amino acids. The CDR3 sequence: CASSPIRQATEAFF. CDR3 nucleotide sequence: TGCGCCAGCAGCCCTATACGACAGGCCACTGAAGCTTTCTTT.